The clone carrying this T cell receptor beta chain came up a few times. Its antigen remains unknown. The data stem from a study of blood T cells in healthy people across ages. A second PCR, run for about 7 to 11 cycles, used a sample-barcoded 5' primer plus a J-beta primer mix. Each CDR3 protein is one row after TCRdb ran MiXCR on the 5' RACE reads. The sample yields about 800,000 distinct CDR3 sequences, roughly 60% seen once. Findings of the study overall: PBMCs went unsorted, and a conclusive naive versus antigen-experienced comparison was therefore prevented. Naive CD4+ cells and diversity were both higher in long-lived donors than in aged donors. Donor CMV status, an unknown factor, possibly confounded changes in expanded clonotypes. A roughly linear age-dependent decrease characterized TCR beta diversity per million T cells.

Trimming stripped 5 bases from V and 8 bases from J, with 14 bases between. CDR1 is SGHTA and CDR2 is FQGNSA in the germline V gene. The CDR3 spans 13 residues. The source of this sequence is a man under 40 in good health. V gene TRBV7-2 combines with J gene TRBJ2-3, with D perhaps given as TRBD1 or TRBD2 (5 bases each). Material for sequencing was blood. The CDR3 DNA is TGTGCCAGCAGCGGGGAGTCGGGGCGTACGCAGTATTTT. Residues: CASSGESGRTQYF.